This is a list of T cell receptor beta chains from one sample in a study of a mutant IDH1 vaccine in newly diagnosed glioma. No antigens are known for them. Profiling relied on immunoSEQ multiplex PCR, and the TCRdb table lists in-frame clones only, not all of them. The sample consists of around 76,000 clones, 75% to 90% of them appearing once. This sample comprised PBMCs, obtained from a glioma patient whose treatment included an IDH1 peptide vaccine. The receptors derive from a woman between 50 and 59 years old with glioma. CDR3s include the opening cysteine and the closing phenylalanine or tryptophan. Each record gives: CDR3 protein, CDR3 DNA, clone size, V gene, J gene, D gene. A D gene is named only where the DNA matches it firmly. The size field is filled for only some rows; it gives once, few, many or a size class.

CDR3aa: CASSVGNSGITQYF
CDR3nt: TGTGCCAGCAGCGTAGGAAATAGCGGGATTACGCAGTATTTT
abundance: NA
v_gene: TRBV9
j_gene: TRBJ2-3
d_gene: TRBD2

CDR3aa: CASSYSTRYGYTF
CDR3nt: TGTGCCAGCAGTTACTCGACTCGGTATGGCTACACCTTC
abundance: few
v_gene: TRBV6-5
j_gene: TRBJ1-2
d_gene: NA

CDR3aa: CASTDVAGPYEQYF
CDR3nt: TGTGCCAGCACCGACGTGGCAGGGCCCTACGAGCAGTACTTC
abundance: NA
v_gene: TRBV6-1
j_gene: TRBJ2-7
d_gene: NA

CDR3aa: CASSSTRGAETQYF
CDR3nt: TGTGCCAGCAGCTCCACTAGAGGGGCGGAGACCCAGTACTTC
abundance: NA
v_gene: TRBV5-6
j_gene: TRBJ2-5
d_gene: NA

CDR3aa: CASSREGRPLHF
CDR3nt: TGTGCCAGCAGTCGCGAGGGGCGCCCCCTCCACTTT
abundance: NA
v_gene: TRBV6-5
j_gene: TRBJ1-6
d_gene: NA

CDR3aa: CASHSGRTTEAFF
CDR3nt: TGTGCCAGCCATTCCGGGAGAACCACTGAAGCTTTCTTT
abundance: once
v_gene: TRBV6-6
j_gene: TRBJ1-1
d_gene: NA

CDR3aa: CAWSVLAGWTEAFF
CDR3nt: TGTGCCTGGAGTGTGTTGGCAGGGTGGACTGAAGCTTTCTTT
abundance: once
v_gene: TRBV30
j_gene: TRBJ1-1
d_gene: NA

CDR3aa: CATSRDRARDFF
CDR3nt: TGTGCCACCAGCAGAGATCGAGCCAGAGACTTCTTC
abundance: NA
v_gene: TRBV15
j_gene: TRBJ2-1
d_gene: NA

CDR3aa: CASSQKSFSSDTEAFF
CDR3nt: TGCGCCAGCAGCCAAAAGTCGTTCTCATCGGACACTGAAGCTTTCTTT
abundance: NA
v_gene: TRBV4-1
j_gene: TRBJ1-1
d_gene: NA

CDR3aa: CATVKGANEQFF
CDR3nt: TGCGCCACCGTTAAGGGAGCTAATGAGCAGTTCTTC
abundance: NA
v_gene: TRBV10-2
j_gene: TRBJ2-1
d_gene: NA

CDR3aa: CASSPLGANVLTF
CDR3nt: TGTGCCAGCAGCCCCCTTGGGGCCAACGTCCTGACTTTC
abundance: NA
v_gene: TRBV7-6
j_gene: TRBJ2-6
d_gene: NA

CDR3aa: CATSREDRGAGELFF
CDR3nt: TGTGCCACCAGCAGAGAGGACAGGGGTGCCGGGGAGCTGTTTTTT
abundance: NA
v_gene: TRBV15
j_gene: TRBJ2-2
d_gene: TRBD1

CDR3aa: CASSLGRTSGHNEQFF
CDR3nt: TGTGCCAGCAGCTTAGGGAGGACTAGCGGACACAATGAGCAGTTCTTC
abundance: few
v_gene: TRBV7-9
j_gene: TRBJ2-1
d_gene: TRBD2

CDR3aa: CASSLGSGTGYHYGYTF
CDR3nt: TGTGCCAGCAGCTTAGGATCCGGGACAGGGTACCACTATGGCTACACCTTC
abundance: NA
v_gene: TRBV5-8
j_gene: TRBJ1-2
d_gene: TRBD1

CDR3aa: CASSRTSRETQYF
CDR3nt: TGTGCCAGCAGTCGGACTAGCAGAGAGACCCAGTACTTC
abundance: NA
v_gene: TRBV27
j_gene: TRBJ2-5
d_gene: TRBD2